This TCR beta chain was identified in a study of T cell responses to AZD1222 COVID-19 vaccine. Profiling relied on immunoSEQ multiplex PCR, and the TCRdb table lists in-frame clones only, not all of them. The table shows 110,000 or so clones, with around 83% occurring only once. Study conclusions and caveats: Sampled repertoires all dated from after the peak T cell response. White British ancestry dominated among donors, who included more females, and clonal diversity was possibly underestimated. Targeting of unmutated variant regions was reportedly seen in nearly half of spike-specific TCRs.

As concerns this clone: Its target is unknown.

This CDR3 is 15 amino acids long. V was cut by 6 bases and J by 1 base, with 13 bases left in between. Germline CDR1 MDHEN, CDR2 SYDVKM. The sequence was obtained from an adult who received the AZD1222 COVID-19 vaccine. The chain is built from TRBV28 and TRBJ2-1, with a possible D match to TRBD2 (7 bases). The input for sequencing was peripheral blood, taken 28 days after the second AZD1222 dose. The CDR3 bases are TGTGCCAGCAGCCCCGGGGGGCCTTCCTACAATGAGCAGTTCTTC. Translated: CASSPGGPSYNEQFF.